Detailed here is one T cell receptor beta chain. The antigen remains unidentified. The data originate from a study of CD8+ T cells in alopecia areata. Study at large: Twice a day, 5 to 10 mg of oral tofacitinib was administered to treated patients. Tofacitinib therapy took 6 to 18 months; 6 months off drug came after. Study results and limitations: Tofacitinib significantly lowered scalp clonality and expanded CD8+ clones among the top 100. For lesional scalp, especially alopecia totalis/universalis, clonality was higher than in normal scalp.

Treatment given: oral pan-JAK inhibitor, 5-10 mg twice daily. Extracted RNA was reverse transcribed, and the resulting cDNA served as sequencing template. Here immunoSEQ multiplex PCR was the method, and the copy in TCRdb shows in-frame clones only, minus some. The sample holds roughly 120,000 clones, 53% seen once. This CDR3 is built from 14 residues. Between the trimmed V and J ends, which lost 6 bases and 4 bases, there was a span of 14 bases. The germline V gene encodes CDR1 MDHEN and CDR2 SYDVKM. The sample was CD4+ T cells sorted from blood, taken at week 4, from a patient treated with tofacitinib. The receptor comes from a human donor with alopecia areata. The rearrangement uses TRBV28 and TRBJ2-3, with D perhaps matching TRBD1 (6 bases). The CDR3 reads CASSLQGTADTQYF. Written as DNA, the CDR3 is TGTGCCAGCAGCCTACAGGGCACGGCAGATACGCAGTATTTT.